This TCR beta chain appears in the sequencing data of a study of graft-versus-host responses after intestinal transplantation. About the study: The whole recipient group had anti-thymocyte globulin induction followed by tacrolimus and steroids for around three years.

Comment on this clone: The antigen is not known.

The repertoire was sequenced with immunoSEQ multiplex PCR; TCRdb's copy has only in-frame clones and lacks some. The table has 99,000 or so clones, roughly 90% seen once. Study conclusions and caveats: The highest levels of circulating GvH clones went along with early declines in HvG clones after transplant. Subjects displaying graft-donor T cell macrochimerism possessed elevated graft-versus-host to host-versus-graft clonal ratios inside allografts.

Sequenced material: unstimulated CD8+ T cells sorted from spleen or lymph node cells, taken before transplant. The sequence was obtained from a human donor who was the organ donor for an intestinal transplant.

Here the CDR3 reads CASRRGASSYNEQFF. In nucleotides, the CDR3 is TGTGCCAGCCGGCGGGGGGCGAGCTCCTACAATGAGCAGTTCTTC. V and J are TRBV27 and TRBJ2-1; TRBD2 matches 8 bases. V dropped 8 bases and J dropped 0; count of bases not matched to a gene: 6. Per the germline V gene, CDR1 is MNHEY and CDR2 is SMNVEV (reference sequence). CDR3 length: 15 amino acids.